This T cell receptor beta chain is from a study of blood T cell repertoires in COVID-19. Background on the study: Researchers got acute and convalescent COVID-19 samples from the United States, Italy and Spain. PBMCs, B-cell-depleted T cells, or T cells were the source of the cDNA or gDNA that made up the material.

CDR3 length: 16 amino acids. Looked up from germline, CDR1 is LGHNA and CDR2 is YNFKEQ. V lost 4 bases, J lost 5 bases, and 18 bases lay in between. Source study methods: How many nucleated cells were present was estimated from reference gene primer amplification. Profiling relied on immunoSEQ multiplex PCR, and the TCRdb table lists in-frame clones only, not all of them. D and trimming were read from the DNA, whereas the V and J calls and clone size are those reported in that table. The sample contains 85,000 to 100,000 clones, about four fifths of which appear only once. Sequenced sample: peripheral blood. This chain connects TRBV4-2 to TRBJ2-1; perhaps TRBD2 as D (6 bases). The sequence was collected from a woman at least 80 years old with active or convalescent COVID-19. The chain's CDR3 is CASSPRGGMGDNEQFF. CDR3 DNA sequence: TGTGCCAGCAGCCCACGGGGCGGGATGGGGGACAATGAGCAGTTCTTC.